The T cell receptor beta chain under discussion was sequenced for a study of T cells after yellow fever vaccination. Study-wide results and limits: Most primary-vaccination clones recurred post-booster (roughly 96% CD4, about 90% CD8). The presence of abundant clonotypes contaminating from the bulk population was possible in FACS-sorted repertoires. A faster peak, day 5 versus 15, was reached by the weaker secondary response.

5'RACE template switching produced TCR cDNA carrying a universal primer site and UMIs. Each CDR3 protein is one row after TCRdb ran MiXCR on the 5' RACE reads. The table lists 25,000 to 35,000 distinct CDR3 sequences, about 4.4% of them singletons. This clonotype has at least ten counts. The antigen is undetermined. Sample: CD8+ T cells sorted from PBMCs, taken 5 days after the yellow fever booster vaccination. This TCR came from a man aged 25-45 years who received the YFV17D yellow fever vaccine.

The CDR3 sequence: CASSLGLNNEQFF. CDR3 DNA: TGTGCCAGCAGCTTAGGACTTAACAATGAGCAGTTCTTC. The V call is TRBV7-3, the J call TRBJ2-1, with TRBD2 as a possible D gene (5 bases). Trimming pared 2 bases from V and 5 bases from J, leaving 7 bases between. The germline V gene has CDR1 SGHTA and CDR2 FQGTGA. This CDR3 has 13 amino acids.